Each of the 21 T cell receptor beta chains below was sequenced from the same sample in a study of T cells after yellow fever vaccination. MiXCR, applied by TCRdb to the 5' RACE reads, yields one record per CDR3 protein. This table has 450,000 to 650,000 distinct CDR3 sequences, 21% appearing once. This specimen was PBMCs, taken 20 to 25 days after the first yellow fever vaccination. These receptor sequences come from a young man who received the YFV17D yellow fever vaccine.

This chain uses TRBV3-1 with TRBJ1-6; D remains unclear. With 4 bases removed from V and 9 bases from J, the gap between germline ends came to 13 bases. From germline, CDR1 is LGHDT and CDR2 YNNKEL (reference sequence). This CDR3 region has 14 residues. CDR3 DNA sequence: TGTGCCAGCAGCCGCCAACTGTCTGGTTCACCCCTCCACTTT. Its translation: CASSRQLSGSPLHF. Complete variable domain (other parts from reference TRBV3-1 and TRBJ1-6): DTAVSQTPKYLVTQMGNDKSIKCEQNLGHDTMYWYKQDSKKFLKIMFSYNNKELIINETVPNRFSPKSPDKAHLNLHINSLELGDSAVYFCASSRQLSGSPLHFGNGTRLTVT.

This chain joins TRBV4-1 and TRBJ1-2, with D possibly being TRBD1 (6 bases). CDR1 and CDR2 (germline): MGHRA, YSYEKL. The CDR3 contains 15 residues. V lost 3 bases to trimming and J lost 5 bases, with 16 bases between them. The CDR3 here is CASSHPPQGVYGYTF. CDR3 coding DNA: TGCGCCAGCAGCCATCCTCCACAGGGAGTTTATGGCTACACCTTC.

This clonotype was counted only a few times. V is TRBV10-3 and J is TRBJ2-7; D is unresolved. The CDR3 spans 14 residues. CDR1 is ENHRY and CDR2 is SYGVKD in the germline V gene. Trimming left V 4 bases short and J 3 bases short, with 13 bases between. CDR3 sequence reads: CAISGSVNIYEQYF. CDR3 in DNA: TGTGCCATCAGTGGGTCGGTCAATATCTACGAGCAGTACTTC.

This chain joins TRBV5-4 and TRBJ1-4; D unresolved. V lost 4 bases, J lost 8 bases, and 9 bases lay in between. Germline CDR1 and CDR2: SGHNT and YYREEE (reference sequence). The CDR3 consists of 12 residues. The CDR3 bases are TGTGCCAGCAGCCGAAAGAACGAAAAACTGTTTTTT. Amino acids: CASSRKNEKLFF.

V and J are TRBV7-2 and TRBJ1-2; D not certain. There are 14 residues in the CDR3. V lost 5 bases to trimming and J lost 2 bases, with 12 bases between them. In germline, CDR1 is SGHTA, CDR2 FQGNSA. In DNA form, the CDR3 reads TGTGCCAGCAGCCCCTATCCGGGGAACTATGGCTACACCTTC. Its translation: CASSPYPGNYGYTF.

This clonotype showed up just a few times. The chain links TRBV11-2 to TRBJ2-1, with D perhaps TRBD2 (6 bases). The length of the CDR3 is 16 residues. V lost 6 bases and J lost 1, with 16 bases in between. The V gene's germline CDR1 is SGHAT and CDR2 FQNNGV. The DNA of the CDR3 is TGTGCCAGCAGTTTTTCCAGGCGGGGTTCCTACAATGAGCAGTTCTTC. Its protein product is CASSFSRRGSYNEQFF.

This sequence joins TRBV9 and TRBJ1-2; 11 bases map to TRBD1. In germline, CDR1 is SGDLS, CDR2 YYNGEE. Losses at the gene ends were 4 bases for V and 7 bases for J; bases not matched to a gene: 9. The CDR3 loop spans 15 amino acids. This chain's CDR3 is CASSLVGQGAAGYTF. CDR3 sequence (DNA): TGTGCCAGCAGCTTAGTTGGACAGGGGGCTGCTGGCTACACCTTC.

This chain joins TRBV30 and TRBJ2-5, with a weak D call TRBD1 (5 bases). Between the trimmed V and J ends, which lost 4 bases and 5 bases, there was a span of 14 bases. CDR1 GTSNPN and CDR2 SVGIG come from the germline V gene (reference sequence). The CDR3 spans 13 residues. DNA for the CDR3: TGTGCCTGGAAATATGCAGGGATGGAGACCCAGTACTTC. This codes for CAWKYAGMETQYF.

This clonotype was counted only a few times. CDR3 DNA: TGTGCCAGCACCGGTGCGTCCTACCCCTCTGGAAACACCATATATTTT. Encoded protein: CASTGASYPSGNTIYF. This chain links TRBV9 with TRBJ1-3; D unresolved. This CDR3 comprises 16 residues. Trimming pared 6 bases from V and 0 bases from J, leaving 16 bases between. CDR1 SGDLS and CDR2 YYNGEE come from the germline V gene.

A few counts support this clonotype. This rearrangement joins TRBV7-9 to TRBJ2-5, with 8 bases fitting TRBD1. The germline CDR1 and CDR2 sequences are SEHNR and FQNEAQ (reference sequence). CDR3 length: 16 residues. Trimming at V came to 1 base and at J to 4 bases, leaving 8 bases not matched to a gene. As DNA, the CDR3 is TGTGCCAGCAGCTTAGTAGGCGACAGGGGTTCAGAGACCCAGTACTTC. Its translation: CASSLVGDRGSETQYF.

In this sample, this clonotype turned up a few times. V is TRBV7-2 and J is TRBJ2-3; D gene uncertain. Germline loops: CDR1 SGHTA, CDR2 FQGNSA. This CDR3 region has 13 residues. V was pared by 4 bases and J by 1 base, with 6 bases between. CDR3 DNA sequence: TGTGCCAGCAGCTCGTTTGGCACAGATACGCAGTATTTT. Residues: CASSSFGTDTQYF.

This chain uses TRBV5-1 with TRBJ1-4; 9 bases are shared with TRBD1. There are 14 residues in the CDR3. The germline V gene encodes CDR1 SGHRS and CDR2 YFSETQ. V shed 4 bases, J shed 7 bases, and the junction held 5 bases outside the gene matches. The CDR3 DNA reads as TGCGCCAGCAGCCGGGACAGGGAAGGTGAAAAACTGTTTTTT. Amino acid sequence: CASSRDREGEKLFF.

V and J are TRBV7-9 and TRBJ2-7, with D maybe TRBD1 (6 bases). The germline gives CDR1 SEHNR, CDR2 FQNEAQ (reference sequence). CDR3 size: 17 residues. Trimming shortened V by 1 base and J by 2 bases, and 18 bases separated the two germline ends. The CDR3 bases are TGTGCCAGCAGCTTAGGTGTCGCAGGGGTGGAAGCCTACGAGCAGTACGTC. Translating it yields CASSLGVAGVEAYEQYV.

This clonotype turned up a few times. The rearrangement links TRBV6-5 to TRBJ1-5, with D hard to call. Looked up from germline, CDR1 is MNHEY and CDR2 is SVGAGI. V dropped 0 bases and J dropped 4 bases, with 13 bases sitting between them. This CDR3 spans 16 amino acids. The DNA for the CDR3 is TGTGCCAGCAGTTACTCCCCCGCCGGACCTAATCAGCCCCAGCATTTT. It encodes CASSYSPAGPNQPQHF.

The chain carries TRBV4-3 and TRBJ2-5, with a possible D match to TRBD1 (5 bases). Germline CDR1 and CDR2: LGHNA and YSLEER. Trimming took off 2 bases at V and 2 bases at J, with 9 bases between the two ends. The CDR3 has 14 residues. This chain's CDR3 is CASSQSQGQETQYF. CDR3 coding DNA: TGCGCCAGCAGCCAATCTCAGGGTCAAGAGACCCAGTACTTC.

The rearrangement uses TRBV20-1 and TRBJ2-5; D unclear. The CDR3 runs 11 residues. V was pared by 7 bases and J by 5 bases, with 11 bases between. CDR1 DFQATT and CDR2 SNEGSKA come from the germline V gene (reference sequence). CDR3 nucleotides: TGCAGTGTACTTCCATCGGAGACCCAGTACTTC. It yields the protein CSVLPSETQYF.

The chain has TRBV12-3 or TRBV12-4 and TRBJ2-7, with 11 bases fitting TRBD2. J lost 1 base, V lost 6 bases, and 5 bases had no gene match. The CDR3 loop spans 15 amino acids. The CDR3 here is CASRGTSGMSYEQYF. In DNA form, the CDR3 reads TGTGCCAGCAGGGGGACTAGCGGCATGTCCTACGAGCAGTACTTC.

This chain links TRBV18 with TRBJ2-5; TRBD2 matches 13 bases. This CDR3 region has 16 residues. V lost 3 bases and J lost 6; bases outside the gene matches: 7. Per germline, CDR1 KGHSH and CDR2 LQKENI. In DNA, the CDR3 is TGTGCCAGCTCACCGGGACTAGCGGGGTTCGGAAAGACCCAGTACTTC. Protein sequence: CASSPGLAGFGKTQYF.

The J gene is TRBJ1-2, the V gene TRBV5-1; D is unresolved. The CDR3 extends over 12 amino acids. Germline V CDR1 and CDR2: SGHRS, YFSETQ. Trimming shortened V by 4 bases and J by 7 bases, and 11 bases separated the two germline ends. This CDR3 reads CASSGVPGGYTF. The CDR3 DNA is TGCGCCAGCAGCGGCGTCCCGGGTGGCTACACCTTC.

The rearrangement links TRBV24-1 to TRBJ2-5, with D unresolved. This CDR3 comprises 14 residues. Germline V gene sequence: CDR1 KGHDR, CDR2 SFDVKD. V gave up 3 bases and J gave up 0 bases, with 7 bases separating them. The CDR3 spells CATSDRVYQETQYF. CDR3 nucleotides: TGTGCCACCAGTGATAGGGTGTACCAAGAGACCCAGTACTTC.

The chain couples TRBV5-1 to TRBJ2-1; 10 bases align to TRBD1. The CDR3 contains 15 residues. Germline values: CDR1 SGHRS, CDR2 YFSETQ. With V trimmed by 0 bases and J by 10 bases, 7 bases remained unmatched. CDR3 sequence reads: CASSLVPGTGVEQFF. CDR3 DNA sequence: TGCGCCAGCAGCTTGGTACCCGGGACAGGGGTAGAGCAGTTCTTC.